The 24 T cell receptor beta chains in this list originate from one sample, sequenced in a study of identical twins. TCRdb itself ran the 5' RACE reads through MiXCR, one entry per CDR3 protein. The data hold 550,000 to 700,000 distinct CDR3 sequences, with 21% observed a single time. Separately, the same data were catalogued under a study of T cells expressing NK-cell markers.

Sequences were obtained from PBMCs. These TCRs come from a woman aged 18-29 years in good health.

V usage is TRBV12-3 or TRBV12-4 and J usage is TRBJ2-2, with a possible D match to TRBD2 (7 bases). The CDR3 totals 17 residues. Trimming stripped 5 bases from V and 2 bases from J, with 18 bases between. In DNA, the CDR3 is TGTGCCAGCAGTCTGACGGCACGGGGGGCCAACACCGGGGAGCTGTTTTTT. It translates to CASSLTARGANTGELFF.

The V gene is TRBV5-1, the J gene TRBJ2-3, with TRBD2 identical over 7 bases. Losses at the gene ends were 3 bases for V and 2 bases for J; bases not matched to a gene: 6. This CDR3 is built from 15 residues. CDR1 is SGHRS and CDR2 is YFSETQ in the germline V gene. CDR3 region: CASSYGLGFTDTQYF. The CDR3 bases are TGCGCCAGCAGCTACGGACTAGGATTCACAGATACGCAGTATTTT.

The rearrangement joins TRBV6-1 to TRBJ2-3, with D tentatively TRBD2 (5 bases). The CDR3 consists of 16 residues. V was trimmed by 10 bases and J by 2 bases, leaving 22 bases between them. Germline V gene data show CDR1 as MNHNS and CDR2 as SASEGT. In nucleotides, the CDR3 is TGTGCCATCCCCGGAGGCGGCCTAAAATACACAGATACGCAGTATTTT. This encodes CAIPGGGLKYTDTQYF.

The chain links TRBV12-3 or TRBV12-4 to TRBJ1-2; the match to TRBD1 covers 7 bases. This CDR3 spans 13 amino acids. With V trimmed by 6 bases and J by 6 bases, 7 bases remained unmatched. The CDR3 is CASRATGADGYTF. The DNA for the CDR3 is TGTGCCAGCAGGGCTACAGGGGCGGATGGCTACACCTTC.

This clonotype has only a few counts. At one end, the junction sequence differs from germline, possibly due to a read error. The J gene is TRBJ2-7, the V gene TRBV20-1; D could derive from TRBD1 or TRBD2 (5 bases each). Germline V gene lookup returns CDR1 DFQATT and CDR2 SNEGSKA (reference sequence). The CDR3 runs 12 residues. CDR3 sequence: CSARGTSYEQYF. The DNA for the CDR3 is TGCAGTGCCAGAGGGACCTCCTACGAGCAGTACTTC.

This clonotype was counted only a few times. The chain recombines TRBV4-3 with TRBJ2-3; D is unclear. V dropped 1 base and J dropped 0 bases, with 8 bases sitting between them. The CDR3 sequence is 15 residues long. Germline values: CDR1 LGHNA, CDR2 YSLEER. The CDR3 bases are TGCGCCAGCAGCCAAGGTTATGCGAGCACAGATACGCAGTATTTT. Translated, it gives CASSQGYASTDTQYF.

The gene calls are TRBV7-9 and TRBJ2-1, with D perhaps TRBD1 (6 bases). The CDR3 has 12 amino acids. The V gene lost 11 bases and the J gene lost 4 bases, with 12 bases spanning the gap. Germline CDR1 reads SEHNR; CDR2 reads FQNEAQ (reference sequence). CDR3 residues: CAWTAKYNEQFF. The CDR3 bases are TGTGCCTGGACAGCGAAGTACAATGAGCAGTTCTTC.

This clonotype showed up just a few times. The chain carries TRBV25-1 and TRBJ2-5; 7 nucleotides match TRBD2. The CDR3 loop spans 13 amino acids. Germline V lookup: CDR1 MGHDK, CDR2 SYGVNS. J lost 9 bases, V lost 3 bases, and 7 bases had no gene match. In nucleotides, the CDR3 is TGTGCCAGCAGTGACACCGGCGCGGGGGCCCAGTACTTC. Protein: CASSDTGAGAQYF.

In its sample, this clonotype was seen a few times. The chain uses TRBV5-1 and TRBJ2-2, with 7 positions matching TRBD2. CDR1 is SGHRS, CDR2 YFSETQ, per germline. With 3 bases clipped from V and 3 bases from J, the junction kept 5 bases outside the gene matches. The CDR3 is 15 residues long. The CDR3 protein is CASSYGLGDTGELFF. For the CDR3, the DNA is TGCGCCAGCAGCTACGGACTAGGTGACACCGGGGAGCTGTTTTTT.

The sample holds a few counts of this clonotype. The chain employs TRBV9 and TRBJ2-7; D uncertain. CDR3 length equals 16 residues. V shed 2 bases and J shed 0 bases, with 15 bases lying between them. The germline V gene has CDR1 SGDLS and CDR2 YYNGEE. CDR3 sequence (DNA): TGTGCCAGCAGCGTGGGTGGGCAGGTGAGCTCCTACGAGCAGTACTTC. It encodes CASSVGGQVSSYEQYF.

This clonotype was seen a few times. This chain links TRBV20-1 with TRBJ2-7, with 9 positions matching TRBD1. The germline V gene encodes CDR1 DFQATT and CDR2 SNEGSKA (reference sequence). The CDR3 covers 14 residues. V lost 4 bases, J lost 5 bases, and 9 bases stayed unmatched. CDR3: CSAKPGTGKHEQYF. For the CDR3, the DNA is TGCAGTGCTAAACCCGGGACAGGGAAACACGAGCAGTACTTC.

The chain carries TRBV5-1 and TRBJ1-1; weak D call: TRBD1 (5 bases). The V gene lost 3 bases and the J gene lost 10 bases, with 19 bases spanning the gap. The germline gives CDR1 SGHRS, CDR2 YFSETQ. The CDR3 has 14 residues. The CDR3 here is CASSSAGPSPGAFF. DNA of the CDR3: TGCGCCAGCAGCTCAGCAGGGCCCTCCCCGGGAGCTTTCTTT.

This clonotype has only a few counts. This chain uses TRBV25-1 with TRBJ2-7, with 10 nucleotides matching TRBD1. V shed 8 bases, J shed 6 bases, and the junction held 4 bases outside the gene matches. Germline V gene sequence: CDR1 MGHDK, CDR2 SYGVNS. The CDR3 runs to 12 residues. The CDR3 loop is CASDGQGVEQYF. The CDR3 bases are TGTGCCAGCGATGGACAGGGGGTCGAGCAGTACTTC.

There are a few counts of this clonotype. The chain links TRBV20-1 to TRBJ2-7; TRBD2 agrees at 7 bases. The CDR3 contains 13 residues. With 6 bases clipped from V and 0 bases from J, the junction kept 5 bases outside the gene matches. Looked up from germline, CDR1 is DFQATT and CDR2 is SNEGSKA (reference sequence). CDR3 sequence (DNA): TGCAGTGCCCAGGCTAGCGGCTCCTACGAGCAGTACTTC. Translating gives CSAQASGSYEQYF.

The chain carries TRBV20-1 and TRBJ2-7; TRBD1 is a possible D gene (6 bases). Trimming cost V 0 bases and J 5 bases, with 11 bases left between them. Looked up from germline, CDR1 is DFQATT and CDR2 is SNEGSKA (reference sequence). CDR3 length equals 13 residues. The DNA of the CDR3 is TGCAGTGCTAGAGATTCCCCAGGGGACGAGCAGTACTTC. Its protein is CSARDSPGDEQYF.

V usage is TRBV27 and J usage is TRBJ2-5; 11 nucleotides agree with TRBD2. The CDR3 sequence is 16 residues long. V lost 9 bases to trimming and J lost 5 bases; unmatched junction nucleotides: 14. Germline V CDR1 and CDR2: MNHEY, SMNVEV (reference sequence). This chain's CDR3 is CARTPGASGGYETQYF. CDR3 DNA: TGTGCCAGGACTCCCGGAGCTAGCGGGGGGTATGAGACCCAGTACTTC.

The chain has TRBV29-1 and TRBJ2-3; D gene unclear. The germline V gene encodes CDR1 SQVTM and CDR2 ANQGSEA. The CDR3 length is 15 residues. Trimming took 3 bases from V and 3 from J, leaving 16 bases between them. This chain's CDR3 is CSVESRQAPTDTQYF. The CDR3 bases are TGCAGCGTTGAGTCGCGGCAGGCTCCAACAGATACGCAGTATTTT.

In DNA form, the CDR3 reads TGCAGTGCGCCTCGACTAGCCCACACAGATACGCAGTATTTT. Encoded protein: CSAPRLAHTDTQYF. The chain uses TRBV20-1 and TRBJ2-3, with 7 bases identical to TRBD2. The length of the CDR3 is 14 residues. Germline trimming cut 6 bases from V and 2 bases from J; bases unmatched to any gene: 8. The germline CDR1 and CDR2 sequences are DFQATT and SNEGSKA (reference sequence).

A few counts support this clonotype. The chain employs TRBV29-1 and TRBJ1-6, with D possibly being TRBD1 (6 bases). This CDR3 has 13 residues. Trimming left V 4 bases short and J 8 bases short, with 12 bases between. Germline CDR1 reads SQVTM; CDR2 reads ANQGSEA. The CDR3 coding sequence is TGCAGCGTTGGGTCAGGGGAGTATTCACCCCTCCACTTT. Residues: CSVGSGEYSPLHF.

This chain uses TRBV6-2 or TRBV6-3 with TRBJ2-1; no firm D call. Germline lookup yields CDR1 MNHEY and CDR2 SVGEGT. Trimming cost V 6 bases and J 9 bases, with 9 bases left between them. This CDR3 is 11 amino acids long. Here the CDR3 DNA reads TGTGCCAGCAGGGATATTAGTGAGCAGTTCTTC. Protein product: CASRDISEQFF.

V is TRBV6-5 and J is TRBJ1-2, with D unclear. Germline V gene lookup returns CDR1 MNHEY and CDR2 SVGAGI. Trimming left V 0 bases short and J 8 bases short, with 10 bases between. This CDR3 spans 13 amino acids. In DNA, the CDR3 is TGTGCCAGCAGTTACTCGGCTGAGTCAGGCTACACCTTC. Residues: CASSYSAESGYTF.

The rearrangement uses TRBV12-3 or TRBV12-4 and TRBJ2-2; D is possibly TRBD1 (6 bases). V lost 5 bases and J 3 bases, leaving 13 bases between the germline ends. The CDR3 has 15 residues. The CDR3, as DNA: TGTGCCAGCAGTCCCGACAGGACCTACACCGGGGAGCTGTTTTTT. Its protein product is CASSPDRTYTGELFF.

This clonotype occurred many times. This chain links TRBV7-8 with TRBJ2-7; D perhaps matches TRBD2 (6 bases). The V end was cut by 3 bases, the J end by 2 bases, with 17 bases between. The germline CDR1 and CDR2 sequences are SGHVS and FQNEAQ. This CDR3 region has 16 residues. In DNA, the CDR3 is TGTGCCAGCAGCTTCTTGGCGGGAATTGGCCCCTACGAGCAGTACTTC. Protein sequence: CASSFLAGIGPYEQYF.

This clonotype was observed at least ten times. Its ends do not fully match the called genes, so a read error is possible. The J gene is TRBJ1-1, the V gene TRBV14, with TRBD1 as a possible D gene (5 bases). Germline V lookup: CDR1 SGHDN, CDR2 FVKESK. This CDR3 region has 13 residues. The chain's CDR3 is CASSQDRSRVRNF. In nucleotides, the CDR3 is TGTGCCAGCAGCCAAGATAGGAGCAGGGTGCGAAACTTT.